The rows below give T cell receptor beta chains drawn from one sample of a study of T-cell reconstitution after alpha-beta-depleted transplantation in children. TCRdb called the PCR reads again in MiXCR, with one record for every CDR3 protein. The repertoire has 200,000 or so distinct CDR3 sequences, 5.5% to 7% of them found once; the top ten carry roughly 6%. Sequencing was performed on PBMCs, taken before TCRalphabeta/CD19-depleted stem cell transplant. These receptors originate from a boy aged 2-9 years with acute lymphoblastic leukemia, due to receive a stem cell transplant. Each CDR3 is given without its conserved first and last residue. Rows give clone size only sometimes, using once, few, many, or a class for an expanded clone.

V gene: TRBV28; J gene: TRBJ1-1; clone size: many; CDR3 protein: ASSFGRGRDNLMNTEAF
V gene: TRBV4-3; J gene: TRBJ2-7; clone size: few; CDR3 protein: ASSQEVSGYSDEQY
V gene: TRBV20-1; J gene: TRBJ1-1; clone size: many; CDR3 protein: SVSRDNTEAF
V gene: TRBV6-1; J gene: TRBJ2-7; clone size: many; CDR3 protein: ASSERDKPGYEQY
V gene: TRBV7-8; J gene: TRBJ2-4; clone size: many; CDR3 protein: ASSLSLLLAAKNIQY
V gene: TRBV7-8; J gene: TRBJ2-5; clone size: many; CDR3 protein: ASSGTGEIETQY
V gene: TRBV5-6; J gene: TRBJ2-5; clone size: many; CDR3 protein: ASSPRPRDRVNAQY
V gene: TRBV7-9; J gene: TRBJ2-1; clone size: few; CDR3 protein: ASSPRDRGSNEQF
V gene: TRBV7-9; J gene: TRBJ2-7; clone size: few; CDR3 protein: ASSRGLAGDSYEQY
V gene: TRBV6-2/TRBV6-3; J gene: TRBJ2-5; clone size: many; CDR3 protein: ASSPESETQY
V gene: TRBV27; J gene: TRBJ2-1; clone size: many; CDR3 protein: ASSLAESYNEQF
V gene: TRBV19; J gene: TRBJ1-3; clone size: -; CDR3 protein: ASRDSMQTTGNTIY
V gene: TRBV28; J gene: TRBJ1-4; clone size: many; CDR3 protein: ASSFDGNEKLF
V gene: TRBV6-1; J gene: TRBJ1-4; clone size: few; CDR3 protein: ASSPNPPGQGSQKLF
V gene: TRBV15; J gene: TRBJ2-2; clone size: many; CDR3 protein: ATRNENTGELF
V gene: TRBV29-1; J gene: TRBJ2-3; clone size: many; CDR3 protein: SVASGGVLRSDTQY
V gene: TRBV19; J gene: TRBJ1-1; clone size: -; CDR3 protein: ASREAWGWTEAF
V gene: TRBV11-2; J gene: TRBJ2-5; clone size: many; CDR3 protein: ASSLLMGLQETQY
V gene: TRBV6-2/TRBV6-3; J gene: TRBJ1-2; clone size: -; CDR3 protein: ASSYPERGEYGYT
V gene: TRBV12-3/TRBV12-4; J gene: TRBJ1-2; clone size: many; CDR3 protein: ASTGQRGSGYT
V gene: TRBV7-9; J gene: TRBJ2-5; clone size: many; CDR3 protein: ASSRLAVETQY
V gene: TRBV6-4; J gene: TRBJ2-5; clone size: many; CDR3 protein: ASSPSGFQETQY
V gene: TRBV6-4; J gene: TRBJ2-2; clone size: many; CDR3 protein: ASSDGAGDTGELF
V gene: TRBV5-1; J gene: TRBJ2-7; clone size: -; CDR3 protein: ASSLARTYEQY
V gene: TRBV29-1; J gene: TRBJ2-5; clone size: many; CDR3 protein: SAQGRLVELQETQY
V gene: TRBV7-9; J gene: TRBJ2-7; clone size: many; CDR3 protein: ASSLGSTNEQY
V gene: TRBV24-1; J gene: TRBJ2-1; clone size: -; CDR3 protein: ATSGSGGGLAGGLNSYNEQF